This entry lists 20 T cell receptor beta chains sequenced from one sample in a study of T-cell memory formation after mild COVID-19. From the 5' RACE reads, TCRdb called clonotypes with MiXCR, one entry per CDR3 protein. Here the sample spans about 200,000 distinct CDR3 sequences, just over 9.5% being singletons. The sample comprised PBMCs or a T cell subset sorted from them (not recorded which). The receptors stem from a man between 18 and 29 years old who had mild COVID-19 (a few samples of this study predate the infection). Cell type and time point are not known.

This chain joins TRBV7-3 and TRBJ1-6, with unresolved D. The CDR3 loop spans 13 amino acids. Trimming pared 5 bases from V and 9 bases from J, leaving 11 bases between. Per germline, CDR1 SGHTA and CDR2 FQGTGA. The CDR3: CASSQAVSSPLHF. The CDR3 DNA follows: TGTGCCAGCAGCCAGGCGGTTAGTTCACCCCTCCACTTT. The whole variable domain, filled in from reference TRBV7-3 and TRBJ1-6, reads GAGVSQTPSNKVTEKGKYVELRCDPISGHTALYWYRQSLGQGPEFLIYFQGTGAADDSGLPNDRFFAVRPEGSVSTLKIQRTERGDSAVYLCASSQAVSSPLHFGNGTRLTVT.

The genes are TRBV15 and TRBJ2-7, with D perhaps assigned TRBD1 or TRBD2 (5 bases each). V shed 1 base and J shed 2 bases, with 12 bases lying between them. The CDR3 has 15 amino acids. Germline CDR1 reads LNHNV; CDR2 reads YYDKDF (reference sequence). The CDR3 DNA reads TGTGCCACCAGCAGAGGAGGGGAACAGACCTACGAGCAGTACTTC. Translated: CATSRGGEQTYEQYF. The complete variable domain, with remaining parts taken from reference TRBV15 and TRBJ2-7, reads DAMVIQNPRYQVTQFGKPVTLSCSQTLNHNVMYWYQQKSSQAPKLLFHYYDKDFNNEADTPDNFQSRRPNTSFCFLDIRSPGLGDTAMYLCATSRGGEQTYEQYFGPGTRLTVT.

V is TRBV7-9 and J is TRBJ1-5, with D tentatively TRBD1 (5 bases). The CDR3 contains 13 residues. Germline loops: CDR1 SEHNR, CDR2 FQNEAQ (reference sequence). Between the trimmed V and J ends, which lost 5 bases and 5 bases, there was a span of 10 bases. This CDR3 reads CASSKQEHQPQHF. CDR3 bases: TGTGCCAGCAGCAAACAGGAACATCAGCCCCAGCATTTT. Using reference TRBV7-9 and TRBJ1-5 for the parts outside the CDR3, the full variable domain is DTGVSQNPRHKITKRGQNVTFRCDPISEHNRLYWYRQTLGQGPEFLTYFQNEAQLEKSRLLSDRFSAERPKGSFSTLEIQRTEQGDSAMYLCASSKQEHQPQHFGDGTRLSIL.

The rearrangement joins TRBV12-5 to TRBJ1-1, with a possible D match to TRBD1 (5 bases). From germline, CDR1 is LGHNT and CDR2 FRNRAP. V was shortened by 5 bases and J by 1 base, with 11 bases between the two germline ends. The CDR3 has 14 residues. CDR3 residues: CASGLGHKNTEAFF. In DNA form, the CDR3 reads TGTGCTAGTGGTCTGGGGCACAAGAACACTGAAGCTTTCTTT.

The chain has TRBV30 and TRBJ1-6, with 7 bases lining up with TRBD1. Losses at the gene ends were 8 bases for V and 6 bases for J; bases not matched to a gene: 7. Germline V gives CDR1 GTSNPN, CDR2 SVGIG (reference sequence). CDR3 size: 13 residues. This CDR3 is CARGTAVNSPLHF. In nucleotides, the CDR3 is TGTGCCCGGGGGACAGCGGTTAATTCACCCCTCCACTTT.

In this sample, this clonotype turned up many times. The chain has TRBV28 and TRBJ1-1; the match to TRBD1 covers 7 bases. The CDR3 totals 13 residues. Trimming cost V 7 bases and J 9 bases; bases outside gene matches: 11. The germline V gene encodes CDR1 MDHEN and CDR2 SYDVKM. The DNA for the CDR3 is TGTGCCAGCACTTCGGGACAGATTACCCAAGCTTTCTTT. It yields the protein CASTSGQITQAFF.

This clonotype was picked up many times. The chain uses TRBV20-1 and TRBJ2-1; 8 positions match TRBD2. There are 15 residues in the CDR3. Germline V gene data show CDR1 as DFQATT and CDR2 as SNEGSKA (reference sequence). V lost 1 base and J lost 4; bases outside the gene matches: 6. This CDR3 reads CSARVQAGEYNEQFF. The CDR3 DNA reads as TGCAGTGCTAGAGTGCAAGCGGGGGAGTACAATGAGCAGTTCTTC.

This clonotype was observed a handful of times. The chain uses TRBV5-1 and TRBJ2-2, with TRBD2 identical over 11 bases. CDR3 length equals 16 residues. Losses at the gene ends were 2 bases for V and 4 bases for J; bases not matched to a gene: 4. The germline V gene encodes CDR1 SGHRS and CDR2 YFSETQ. The CDR3 reads CASSFGLAGSTGELFF. The CDR3 DNA reads as TGCGCCAGCAGCTTCGGACTAGCGGGCTCCACCGGGGAGCTGTTTTTT.

J is TRBJ2-7 and V is TRBV6-2 or TRBV6-3; 7 bases agree with TRBD1. The trim removed 4 bases at V and 2 bases at J, leaving 23 bases unmatched. Germline CDR1 and CDR2: MNHEY and SVGEGT. The CDR3 contains 20 residues. The CDR3 protein is CASSSRYPGTASQIPYEQYV. The CDR3 DNA reads as TGTGCCAGCAGTTCCCGATACCCCGGGACAGCTAGCCAAATACCCTACGAGCAGTACGTC.

CDR3 region: CASRHTRDPNTEQFF. The CDR3 DNA reads as TGTGCCAGCAGGCATACCCGGGATCCCAACACTGAGCAGTTCTTC. This chain connects TRBV27 to TRBJ2-1, with D possibly TRBD2 on 5 matching bases. V was pared by 6 bases and J by 9 bases, with 21 bases between. Germline V gives CDR1 MNHEY, CDR2 SMNVEV (reference sequence). This CDR3 has 15 amino acids.

This clonotype was seen repeatedly, ten times or more. The rearrangement uses TRBV6-5 and TRBJ2-5, with TRBD1 matching over 10 bases. After removal of 8 bases from V and 5 bases from J, the junction contained 11 bases not matched to a gene. The V gene's germline CDR1 is MNHEY and CDR2 SVGAGI. The CDR3 has 15 residues. The CDR3 DNA sequence: TGTGCCAGCCGCCAAACCGGACAGGGGGTTGAGACCCAGTACTTC. It yields the protein CASRQTGQGVETQYF.

This clonotype occurred a few times. The chain combines TRBV29-1 with TRBJ2-3, with 7 bases that match TRBD2. The CDR3 is made up of 13 amino acids. The ends lost 7 bases at V and 8 bases at J; junction bases unmatched: 12. Germline lookup yields CDR1 SQVTM and CDR2 ANQGSEA. The DNA of the CDR3 is TGCAGCGCGGCAAGCGGGGCCCGGAGTACGCAGTATTTT. Amino acids: CSAASGARSTQYF.

A few counts support this clonotype. The rearrangement joins TRBV7-9 to TRBJ2-2; D might be TRBD1 (5 bases). The CDR3 consists of 16 residues. Per germline, CDR1 SEHNR and CDR2 FQNEAQ (reference sequence). The ends were cut back, 5 bases at V and 0 bases at J, with 13 bases in the middle. The CDR3 bases are TGTGCCAGCAGCCCGCCAGGACATCCGAACACCGGGGAGCTGTTTTTT. This codes for CASSPPGHPNTGELFF.

J is TRBJ2-7 and V is TRBV19, with D possibly matching TRBD1 (5 bases). This CDR3 has 14 residues. Trimming stripped 7 bases from V and 0 bases from J, with 13 bases between. Germline V gene data show CDR1 as LNHDA and CDR2 as SQIVND (reference sequence). CDR3 protein: CASKVSGHSYEQYF. The CDR3 coding sequence is TGTGCCAGTAAGGTGTCAGGGCACTCCTACGAGCAGTACTTC. Supplemented by reference TRBV19 and TRBJ2-7, the full variable domain reads DGGITQSPKYLFRKEGQNVTLSCEQNLNHDAMYWYRQDPGQGLRLIYYSQIVNDFQKGDIAEGYSVSREKKESFPLTVTSAQKNPTAFYLCASKVSGHSYEQYFGPGTRLTVT.

The J gene is TRBJ2-1, the V gene TRBV6-6; 12 bases align to TRBD2. The trim removed 4 bases at V and 8 bases at J, leaving 6 bases unmatched. Germline V CDR1 and CDR2: MNHNY, SVGAGI (reference sequence). The CDR3 runs to 15 residues. The DNA of the CDR3 is TGTGCCAGCAGTTCCCGGACTAGCGGGACGCATGAGCAGTTCTTC. Protein: CASSSRTSGTHEQFF.

This chain connects TRBV24-1 to TRBJ2-7, with D possibly being TRBD1 (5 bases). The CDR3 is 14 amino acids. From germline, CDR1 is KGHDR and CDR2 SFDVKD. Trimming pared 0 bases from V and 3 bases from J, leaving 8 bases between. The CDR3 sequence: CATSDLQGDYEQYV. For the CDR3, the DNA is TGTGCCACCAGTGATTTGCAGGGCGACTACGAGCAGTACGTC.

This chain connects TRBV5-1 to TRBJ1-4, with no clear D. CDR3 size: 14 residues. The germline CDR1 and CDR2 sequences are SGHRS and YFSETQ. V gave up 2 bases and J gave up 4 bases, with 9 bases separating them. The CDR3 DNA is TGCGCCAGCAGCTTACGGGCACTTAATGAAAAACTGTTTTTT. It yields the protein CASSLRALNEKLFF.

The rearrangement links TRBV5-4 to TRBJ1-6; possible D gene TRBD1, 5 bases. The CDR3 sequence is 14 residues long. Trimming took 4 bases from V and 10 from J, leaving 15 bases between them. The germline V gene has CDR1 SGHNT and CDR2 YYREEE (reference sequence). The CDR3: CASSTQVPGSPLHF. The CDR3 region has the DNA TGTGCCAGCAGCACACAGGTGCCGGGCTCACCCCTCCACTTT.

This clonotype was recorded at least ten times. The V call is TRBV5-1, the J call TRBJ2-3; TRBD2 aligns across 13 bases. V shed 1 base and J 8 bases; nucleotides not matched to a gene: 7. The germline V gene encodes CDR1 SGHRS and CDR2 YFSETQ. The CDR3 has 16 residues. DNA for the CDR3: TGCGCCAGCAGCTTGTATACTAGCGGGGGGGCAATTACGCAGTATTTT. It encodes CASSLYTSGGAITQYF.

The V and J genes are TRBV6-6 and TRBJ2-5; perhaps TRBD1 as D (6 bases). V was cut by 1 base and J by 1 base, with 10 bases left in between. Germline V CDR1 and CDR2: MNHNY, SVGAGI (reference sequence). The CDR3 spans 15 residues. The CDR3 coding sequence is TGTGCCAGCAGTTACTGGACAGCCACCCAAGAGACCCAGTACTTC. The encoded protein is CASSYWTATQETQYF.